This T cell receptor (beta chain) is drawn from a study of vaccination effects on CD4 cells after COVID-19. Only in-frame clones appear in the TCRdb table, and some are missing; sequencing was by immunoSEQ multiplex PCR. The sample carries some 40,000 clones, 82% recorded once. The CDR3 consists of 17 residues. CDR1 and CDR2 from the germline V gene are KGHDR and SFDVKD. J was trimmed by 3 bases and V by 4 bases; bases with no gene match: 4. Following 10 days of culture, CD4+ T cells were isolated. None of the vaccinated had previously contracted SARS-CoV-2, and their nucleocapsid antibodies tested negative. It was on days 3 and 7 that half the medium was replaced with IL-2 medium. As to this clone: Its antigen is not known.

Study-wide points: The authors studied few convalescent patients and collected no early post-infection timepoints. Clones arising from infection and from vaccination showed marked clonal contraction late after vaccination.

The specimen was CD4+ T cells from PBMCs cultured without peptide, collected before COVID-19 vaccination. The chain carries TRBV24-1 and TRBJ2-1; 14 nucleotides match TRBD2. The source of this sequence is a human donor who received a COVID-19 vaccine. The CDR3 bases are TGTGCCACCAGTGAAGGGACTAGCGGGGGAGTCTACAATGAGCAGTTCTTC. Protein: CATSEGTSGGVYNEQFF.